The sequence of this TCR beta chain was determined in a study of shared clonotypes between healthy human individuals. Overall study context: CD4 naive and memory got three plates each, CD8 naive two, CD8 memory one.

At the deep level, the assay was run. Using immunoSEQ multiplex PCR, the repertoire was profiled, and TCRdb retains in-frame clones only, with some absent. Counted here are about 1.1 million clones, about 80% occurring once; the ten biggest clones make up more than 0.85%. As for this clone: What it recognizes is unknown.

Study-level findings and limits: Non-shared clonotypes had lower generation probabilities than those shared by all four donors.

Memory CD4+ cells were the fraction left after CD45RA+ naive selection. CDR1 is SGHRS, CDR2 YFSETQ, per germline. The CDR3 sequence is 14 residues long. The ends were cut back, 5 bases at V and 2 bases at J, with 10 bases in the middle. This chain joins TRBV5-1 and TRBJ2-2; the D is unclear. This TCR was recovered from a man in his late teens or twenties in good health. Some clones in this sample may be carry-over from other donors' samples. Sequencing input: memory CD4+ T cells from PBMCs. Regarding subset: CD45RA-negative fraction. The CDR3 DNA is TGCGCCAGCAGACGTACAGCTAACACCGGGGAGCTGTTTTTT. This encodes CASRRTANTGELFF.